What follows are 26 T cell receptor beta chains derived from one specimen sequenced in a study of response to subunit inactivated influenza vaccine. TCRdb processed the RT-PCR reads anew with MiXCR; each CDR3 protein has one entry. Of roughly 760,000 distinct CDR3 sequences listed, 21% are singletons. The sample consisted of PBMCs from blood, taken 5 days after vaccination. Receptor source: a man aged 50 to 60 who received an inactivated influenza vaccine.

CDR3 sequence reads: CASSLTGAQVTGELFF. The CDR3 DNA follows: TGTGCCAGCAGCTTGACGGGGGCTCAGGTCACCGGGGAGCTGTTTTTT. The chain couples TRBV7-9 to TRBJ2-2; D may be TRBD1 or TRBD2 (6 bases each). With 3 bases removed from V and 4 bases from J, the gap between germline ends came to 15 bases. This CDR3 has 16 residues. The germline V gene has CDR1 SEHNR and CDR2 FQNEAQ (reference sequence).

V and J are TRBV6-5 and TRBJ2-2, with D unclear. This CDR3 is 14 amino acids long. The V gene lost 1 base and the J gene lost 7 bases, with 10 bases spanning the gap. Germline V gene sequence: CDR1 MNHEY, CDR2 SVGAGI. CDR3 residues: CASSYLDGDGELFF. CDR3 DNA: TGTGCCAGCAGTTACTTGGACGGAGACGGGGAGCTGTTTTTT.

Here the CDR3 reads CASSFGTRNQPQHF. DNA of the CDR3: TGTGCCAGCAGCTTCGGTACTAGGAATCAGCCCCAGCATTTT. The J gene is TRBJ1-5, the V gene TRBV7-2; no firm D call. The CDR3 consists of 14 residues. V was cut by 3 bases and J by 4 bases, with 10 bases left in between. The germline V gene has CDR1 SGHTA and CDR2 FQGNSA.

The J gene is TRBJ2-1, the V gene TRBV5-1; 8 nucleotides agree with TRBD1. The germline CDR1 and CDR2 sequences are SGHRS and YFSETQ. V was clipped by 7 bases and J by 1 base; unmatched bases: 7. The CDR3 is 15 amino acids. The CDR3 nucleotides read TGCGCCAGCCACTCCGGGACAGGATCCTACAATGAGCAGTTCTTC. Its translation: CASHSGTGSYNEQFF.

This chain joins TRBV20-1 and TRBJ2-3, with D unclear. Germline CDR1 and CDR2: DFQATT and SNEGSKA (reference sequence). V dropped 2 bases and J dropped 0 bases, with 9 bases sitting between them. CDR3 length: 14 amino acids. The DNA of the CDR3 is TGCAGTGCTAGAAATGTGGGGAGCACAGATACGCAGTATTTT. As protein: CSARNVGSTDTQYF.

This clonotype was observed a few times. The CDR3 reads CSAPRGPGLVGNEQFF. DNA for the CDR3: TGCAGTGCCCCTCGCGGCCCGGGACTAGTTGGGAATGAGCAGTTCTTC. The chain employs TRBV20-1 and TRBJ2-1; 8 positions match TRBD2. The CDR3 runs 16 residues. V was pared by 6 bases and J by 7 bases, with 17 bases of the junction left unmatched. The germline V gene encodes CDR1 DFQATT and CDR2 SNEGSKA (reference sequence).

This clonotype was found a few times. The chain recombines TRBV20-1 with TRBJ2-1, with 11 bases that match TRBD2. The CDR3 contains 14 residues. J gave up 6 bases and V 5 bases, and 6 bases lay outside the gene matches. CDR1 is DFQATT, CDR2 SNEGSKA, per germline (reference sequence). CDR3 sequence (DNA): TGCAGTGCTCCTATAGCGGGGGGGATCAATGAGCAGTTCTTC. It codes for CSAPIAGGINEQFF.

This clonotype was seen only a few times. CDR3 DNA: TGCAGTGCTAGTGCTGGGGGGTCATATGGGATGGAGACCCAGTACTTC. It codes for CSASAGGSYGMETQYF. The chain employs TRBV20-1 and TRBJ2-5; D might be TRBD2 (6 bases). Trimming shortened V by 3 bases and J by 5 bases, and 22 bases separated the two germline ends. Germline CDR1 and CDR2: DFQATT and SNEGSKA (reference sequence). This CDR3 contains 16 residues.

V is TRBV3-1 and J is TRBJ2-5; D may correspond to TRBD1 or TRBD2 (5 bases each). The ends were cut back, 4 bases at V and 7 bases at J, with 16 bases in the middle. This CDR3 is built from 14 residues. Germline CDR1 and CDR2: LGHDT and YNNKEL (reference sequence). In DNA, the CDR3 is TGTGCCAGCAGCCCGTTAGGGGAGTCGGGGACCCAGTACTTC. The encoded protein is CASSPLGESGTQYF.

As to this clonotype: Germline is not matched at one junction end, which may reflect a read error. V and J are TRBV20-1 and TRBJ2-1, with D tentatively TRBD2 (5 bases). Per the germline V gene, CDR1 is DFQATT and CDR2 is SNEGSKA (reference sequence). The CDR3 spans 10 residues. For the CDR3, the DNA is TGCAGTGCTATAGCGAATGTGCAGTTCTTC. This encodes CSAIANVQFF.

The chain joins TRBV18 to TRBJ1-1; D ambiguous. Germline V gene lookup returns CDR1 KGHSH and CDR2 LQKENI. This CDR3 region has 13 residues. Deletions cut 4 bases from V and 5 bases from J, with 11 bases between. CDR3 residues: CASSQGSRTEAFF. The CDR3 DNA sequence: TGTGCCAGCTCACAAGGGTCGAGGACTGAAGCTTTCTTT.

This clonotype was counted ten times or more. The CDR3, as DNA: TGTGCCAGCAGCGCGGAGCCGGGACTAGCAACGCAGTATTTT. Its translation is CASSAEPGLATQYF. The chain couples TRBV9 to TRBJ2-3; 9 nucleotides match TRBD2. With 3 bases clipped from V and 9 bases from J, the junction kept 8 bases outside the gene matches. Looked up from germline, CDR1 is SGDLS and CDR2 is YYNGEE. The CDR3 contains 14 residues.

CDR3 sequence (DNA): TGTGCCAGCAGCGTAGCAAACGGTGGCGAGCAGTACTTC. Amino acids: CASSVANGGEQYF. The chain links TRBV9 to TRBJ2-7, with D hard to call. Germline V gene data show CDR1 as SGDLS and CDR2 as YYNGEE. The CDR3 length is 13 residues. V shed 0 bases and J shed 6 bases, with 10 bases lying between them. Combining the CDR3 with reference TRBV9 and TRBJ2-7 gives the whole variable domain DSGVTQTPKHLITATGQRVTLRCSPRSGDLSVYWYQQSLDQGLQFLIQYYNGEERAKGNILERFSAQQFPDLHSELNLSSLELGDSALYFCASSVANGGEQYFGPGTRLTVT.

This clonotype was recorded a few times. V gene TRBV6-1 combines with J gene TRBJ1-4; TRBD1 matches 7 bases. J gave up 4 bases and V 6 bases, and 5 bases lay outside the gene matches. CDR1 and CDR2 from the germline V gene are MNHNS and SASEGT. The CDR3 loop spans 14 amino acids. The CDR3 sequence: CASRSGGNNEKLFF. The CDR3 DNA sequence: TGTGCCAGCAGGTCAGGGGGTAATAATGAAAAACTGTTTTTT.

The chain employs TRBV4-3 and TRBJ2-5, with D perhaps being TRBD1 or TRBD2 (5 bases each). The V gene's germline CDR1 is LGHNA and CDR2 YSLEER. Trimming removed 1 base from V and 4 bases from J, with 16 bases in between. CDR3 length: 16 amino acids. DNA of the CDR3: TGCGCCAGCAGCCAAGGGGGGAGAGGAAGAATAGAGACCCAGTACTTC. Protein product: CASSQGGRGRIETQYF.

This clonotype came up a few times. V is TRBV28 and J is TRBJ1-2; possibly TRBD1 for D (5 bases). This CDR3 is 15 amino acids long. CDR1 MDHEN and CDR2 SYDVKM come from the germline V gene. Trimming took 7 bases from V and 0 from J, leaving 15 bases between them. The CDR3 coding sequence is TGTGCCAGCAAGGGACGGGGAACGGCTAACTATGGCTACACCTTC. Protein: CASKGRGTANYGYTF.

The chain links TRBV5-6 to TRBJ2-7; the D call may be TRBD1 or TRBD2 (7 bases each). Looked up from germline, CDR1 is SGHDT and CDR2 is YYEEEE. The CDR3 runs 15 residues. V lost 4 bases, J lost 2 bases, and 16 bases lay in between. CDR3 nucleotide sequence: TGTGCCAGCAGCCCAAGCGGGACAGATCCCTACGAGCAGTACTTC. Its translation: CASSPSGTDPYEQYF.

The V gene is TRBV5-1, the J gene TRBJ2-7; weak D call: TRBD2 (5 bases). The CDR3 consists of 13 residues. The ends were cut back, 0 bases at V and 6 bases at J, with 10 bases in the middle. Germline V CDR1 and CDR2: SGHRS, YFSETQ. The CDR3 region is CASSLARGPEQYF. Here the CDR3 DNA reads TGCGCCAGCAGCTTGGCCCGGGGTCCCGAGCAGTACTTC.

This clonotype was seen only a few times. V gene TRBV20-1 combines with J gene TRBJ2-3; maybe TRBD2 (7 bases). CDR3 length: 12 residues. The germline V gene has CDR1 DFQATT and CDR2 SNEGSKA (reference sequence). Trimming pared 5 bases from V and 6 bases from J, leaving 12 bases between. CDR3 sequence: CSAAKGGDTQYF. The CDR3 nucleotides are TGCAGTGCTGCGAAGGGGGGGGATACGCAGTATTTT.

CDR3 protein: CASSSGQIRLSEQYF. Written as DNA, the CDR3 is TGTGCCAGCAGTTCAGGACAGATCCGGCTTTCCGAGCAGTACTTC. J is TRBJ2-7 and V is TRBV12-3 or TRBV12-4; D possibly corresponds to TRBD1 (6 bases). The V and J ends lost 4 bases and 6 bases respectively, with 19 bases between them. CDR3 size: 15 residues.

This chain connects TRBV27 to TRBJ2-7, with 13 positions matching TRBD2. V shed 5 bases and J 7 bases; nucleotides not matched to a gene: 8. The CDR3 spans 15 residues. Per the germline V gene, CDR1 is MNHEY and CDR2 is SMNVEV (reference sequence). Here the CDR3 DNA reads TGTGCCAGCAGTCCCAGGACTAGCGGGGGTCCGGAGCAGTACTTC. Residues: CASSPRTSGGPEQYF.

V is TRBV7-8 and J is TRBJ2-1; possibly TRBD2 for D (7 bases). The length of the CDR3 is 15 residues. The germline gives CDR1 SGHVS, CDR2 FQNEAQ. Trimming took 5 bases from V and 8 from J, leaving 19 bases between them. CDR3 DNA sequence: TGTGCCAGCAGCCCCCGGTTGGGGGGGGCCGATGAGCAGTTCTTC. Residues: CASSPRLGGADEQFF.

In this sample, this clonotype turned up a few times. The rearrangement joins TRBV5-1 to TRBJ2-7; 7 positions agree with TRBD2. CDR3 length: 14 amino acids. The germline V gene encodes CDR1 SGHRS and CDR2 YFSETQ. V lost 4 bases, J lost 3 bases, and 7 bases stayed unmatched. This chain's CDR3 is CASSMSGNLYEQYF. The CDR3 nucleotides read TGCGCCAGCAGCATGAGCGGGAACCTCTACGAGCAGTACTTC.

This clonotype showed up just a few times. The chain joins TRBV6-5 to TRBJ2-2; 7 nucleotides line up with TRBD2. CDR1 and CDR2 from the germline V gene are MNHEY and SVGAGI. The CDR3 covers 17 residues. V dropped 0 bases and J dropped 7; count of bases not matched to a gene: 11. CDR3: CASSYSWGGSGGGELFF. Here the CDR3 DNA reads TGTGCCAGCAGTTACTCCTGGGGGGGGTCGGGCGGCGGGGAGCTGTTTTTT.

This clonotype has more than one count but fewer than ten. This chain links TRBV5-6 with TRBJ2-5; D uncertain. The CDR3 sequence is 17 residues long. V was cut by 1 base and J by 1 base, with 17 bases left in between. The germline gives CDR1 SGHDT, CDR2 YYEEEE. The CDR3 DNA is TGTGCCAGCAGCTTGAACGCGGCTAGTCATGTCCAAGAGACCCAGTACTTC. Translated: CASSLNAASHVQETQYF.

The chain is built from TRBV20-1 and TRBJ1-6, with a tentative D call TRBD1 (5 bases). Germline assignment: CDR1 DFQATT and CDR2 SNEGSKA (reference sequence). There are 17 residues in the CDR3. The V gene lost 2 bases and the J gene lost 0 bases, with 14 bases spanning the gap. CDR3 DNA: TGCAGTGCTAGACGCCAGGGAGGTGGCTCCTATAATTCACCCCTCCACTTT. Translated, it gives CSARRQGGGSYNSPLHF.